A single sample gave rise to the 17 T cell receptor beta chains below, sequenced in a study of cytomegalovirus exposure and HLA in healthy donors. The study ran its PCR with 60 Vbeta and 13 Jbeta primers. TCRdb's table, derived via immunoSEQ multiplex PCR, lists solely in-frame clones and lacks some. The sample carries more than 150,000 clones, about 82% recorded once. Sequencing was done on a sample of PBMCs. These receptors were obtained from a young man in good health and CMV-seronegative.

The V gene is TRBV7-8, the J gene TRBJ1-1, with 9 positions matching TRBD1. The V segment lost 5 bases and the J segment 3 bases; nucleotides outside the gene matches: 7. Per germline, CDR1 SGHVS and CDR2 FQNEAQ. The CDR3 covers 15 residues. The CDR3 coding sequence is TGTGCCAGCAGCCTTGACAGGGGGAGCGACACTGAAGCTTTCTTT. As protein: CASSLDRGSDTEAFF.

The chain couples TRBV15 to TRBJ1-1, with 7 bases fitting TRBD1. The germline V gene has CDR1 LNHNV and CDR2 YYDKDF (reference sequence). The junction had 7 bases not matched to a gene; V was cut back by 1 base and J by 8 bases. This CDR3 spans 14 amino acids. The CDR3 DNA sequence: TGTGCCACCAGCAGAGTCGGGACAGCACCCGAAGCTTTCTTT. This sequence encodes CATSRVGTAPEAFF.

The genes are TRBV10-3 and TRBJ2-1, with 7 bases fitting TRBD2. The germline V gene has CDR1 ENHRY and CDR2 SYGVKD. The CDR3 has 13 residues. Germline trimming cut 5 bases from V and 6 bases from J; bases unmatched to any gene: 4. This CDR3 reads CAISSGTLNEQFF. As DNA, the CDR3 is TGTGCCATCAGTAGCGGGACCCTCAATGAGCAGTTCTTC.

The CDR3 nucleotides read TGTGCCAGCAGTGAACCCACCGGGACAGGTTCCACTAGCACAGATACGCAGTATTTT. Translation: CASSEPTGTGSTSTDTQYF. This chain uses TRBV2 with TRBJ2-3; 8 bases agree with TRBD1. CDR1 is SNHLY and CDR2 is FYNNEI in the germline V gene. Trimming cost V 2 bases and J 0 bases; bases outside gene matches: 13. This CDR3 has 19 amino acids.

V is TRBV29-1 and J is TRBJ2-3, with a tentative D call TRBD2 (6 bases). CDR3 length: 13 amino acids. V was clipped by 6 bases and J by 3 bases, with 13 bases between them. Germline CDR1 is SQVTM and CDR2 is ANQGSEA. The CDR3, as DNA: TGCAGCGTCGTCGGCGGGGTGACAGATACGCAGTATTTT. This translates into CSVVGGVTDTQYF.

This clone was seen more than once but under ten times. The V gene is TRBV2, the J gene TRBJ2-5; 12 bases fit TRBD1. V was clipped by 4 bases and J by 5 bases; unmatched bases: 5. Per the germline V gene, CDR1 is SNHLY and CDR2 is FYNNEI. This CDR3 region has 15 residues. The CDR3 is CASSGGTGGQETQYF. CDR3 DNA sequence: TGTGCCAGCAGTGGGGGGACAGGGGGCCAGGAGACCCAGTACTTC. Based on the CDR3 plus reference TRBV2 and TRBJ2-5, the full variable domain is EPEVTQTPSHQVTQMGQEVILRCVPISNHLYFYWYRQILGQKVEFLVSFYNNEISEKSEIFDDQFSVERPDGSNFTLKIRSTKLEDSAMYFCASSGGTGGQETQYFGPGTRLLVL.

This clone occurred once. The rearrangement links TRBV7-9 to TRBJ2-3; tentative D call: TRBD1 (6 bases). CDR3 length equals 15 residues. Germline-derived CDR1 and CDR2 are SEHNR and FQNEAQ (reference sequence). V gave up 6 bases and J gave up 0 bases, with 13 bases separating them. The CDR3 bases are TGTGCCAGCAGTCCAGGGGTCCAAAGCACAGATACGCAGTATTTT. Residues: CASSPGVQSTDTQYF. Full variable domain (remainder filled in from reference TRBV7-9 and TRBJ2-3): DTGVSQNPRHKITKRGQNVTFRCDPISEHNRLYWYRQTLGQGPEFLTYFQNEAQLEKSRLLSDRFSAERPKGSFSTLEIQRTEQGDSAMYLCASSPGVQSTDTQYFGPGTRLTVL.

V gene TRBV4-1 combines with J gene TRBJ2-3; D remains ambiguous. The CDR3 is 11 residues long. The ends were cut back, 5 bases at V and 5 bases at J, with 5 bases in the middle. CDR1 and CDR2 from the germline V gene are MGHRA and YSYEKL. CDR3 loop: CASSLRDTQYF. CDR3 in DNA: TGCGCCAGCAGCTTGAGAGATACGCAGTATTTT.

J is TRBJ2-2 and V is TRBV19, with 12 bases identical to TRBD2. Germline lookup yields CDR1 LNHDA and CDR2 SQIVND (reference sequence). J gave up 5 bases and V 5 bases, and 6 bases lay outside the gene matches. The CDR3 has 16 residues. CDR3 sequence reads: CASSLGLAGWTGELFF. The CDR3 nucleotides read TGTGCCAGTAGTTTAGGACTAGCGGGGTGGACCGGGGAGCTGTTTTTT.

Only a few counts were recorded for this clone. The V and J genes are TRBV6-5 and TRBJ2-7, with a possible D match to TRBD2 (5 bases). V was shortened by 4 bases and J by 7 bases, with 8 bases between the two germline ends. CDR1 and CDR2 (germline): MNHEY, SVGAGI. The CDR3 extends over 11 amino acids. CDR3 sequence (DNA): TGTGCCAGCAGTTCGGGGTCTGAGCAGTACTTC. This encodes CASSSGSEQYF.

J is TRBJ2-3 and V is TRBV29-1; a weak D match, TRBD2 (8 bases). Germline V lookup: CDR1 SQVTM, CDR2 ANQGSEA. V lost 3 bases and J lost 1, with 17 bases in between. The CDR3 is 16 residues long. The CDR3 spells CSVDRVSGTGTDTQYF. CDR3 nucleotide sequence: TGCAGCGTTGATAGAGTTAGCGGGACAGGCACAGATACGCAGTATTTT.

The rearrangement uses TRBV19 and TRBJ1-1; D remains unclear. Germline CDR1 LNHDA, CDR2 SQIVND (reference sequence). The length of the CDR3 is 13 residues. Trimming cost V 5 bases and J 0 bases, with 7 bases left between them. In nucleotides, the CDR3 is TGTGCCAGTAGTGCTTACATGAACACTGAAGCTTTCTTT. It yields the protein CASSAYMNTEAFF.

This clone was seen just once. This rearrangement joins TRBV2 to TRBJ2-6; TRBD1 matches at 7 bases. Germline loops: CDR1 SNHLY, CDR2 FYNNEI. The CDR3 runs to 15 residues. V dropped 5 bases and J dropped 1; count of bases not matched to a gene: 2. The CDR3 here is CASSWDSSGANVLTF. CDR3 coding DNA: TGTGCCAGCAGTTGGGACAGTTCTGGGGCCAACGTCCTGACTTTC. Supplemented by reference TRBV2 and TRBJ2-6, the full variable domain reads EPEVTQTPSHQVTQMGQEVILRCVPISNHLYFYWYRQILGQKVEFLVSFYNNEISEKSEIFDDQFSVERPDGSNFTLKIRSTKLEDSAMYFCASSWDSSGANVLTFGAGSRLTVL.

The genes are TRBV27 and TRBJ2-5; maybe TRBD1 (6 bases). The J call may be incorrect, as the DNA end agrees better with TRBJ2-7. This CDR3 spans 15 amino acids. Germline V gives CDR1 MNHEY, CDR2 SMNVEV (reference sequence). CDR3 DNA sequence: TGTGCCAGCAGGGACCCAGGGGTACGTCCCTACGAGCAGTACTTC. Protein: CASRDPGVRPYEQYF.

This clone was counted a few times. The chain links TRBV7-6 to TRBJ2-3; possibly TRBD2 for D (7 bases). Germline CDR1 and CDR2: SGHVS and FNYEAQ. The V and J ends lost 5 bases and 5 bases respectively, with 14 bases between them. CDR3 length equals 14 residues. The CDR3 region has the DNA TGTGCCAGCAGCCCACAAGGGGGGGAAGATACGCAGTATTTT. Translation: CASSPQGGEDTQYF.

The chain uses TRBV10-3 and TRBJ1-2, with TRBD1 matching 7 bases. The CDR3 contains 14 residues. Losses at the gene ends were 0 bases for V and 7 bases for J; bases not matched to a gene: 5. Germline V gene data show CDR1 as ENHRY and CDR2 as SYGVKD. The CDR3 DNA sequence: TGTGCCATCAGTGAGTCGAACAGGGGTGGTGGCTACACCTTC. Its protein is CAISESNRGGGYTF.

The rearrangement links TRBV7-8 to TRBJ1-2; D is perhaps TRBD1 (6 bases). Germline CDR1 and CDR2: SGHVS and FQNEAQ. The CDR3 spans 16 residues. The V end lost 2 bases, the J end lost 3 bases, and 16 bases lay between the germline ends. The CDR3 DNA follows: TGTGCCAGCAGCTTATTAGGCAGGGGAGCGGACTATGGCTACACCTTC. Its protein is CASSLLGRGADYGYTF.